One T cell receptor beta chain is described in this entry. Germline CDR1 and CDR2: SNHLY and FYNNEI. Unmatched junction bases numbered 10, after V lost 3 bases and J lost 8 bases. The CDR3 contains 14 residues. These data originate in a study of blood T cell repertoires in COVID-19. In the source study's methods: Amplified reference gene primers provided the basis for estimating nucleated cell counts. Here immunoSEQ multiplex PCR was the method, and the copy in TCRdb shows in-frame clones only, minus some. That table is the source of V, J and clone size, and D and trimming were worked out from the DNA. The sample has roughly 300,000 clones, 92% seen once.

Sequences were obtained from PBMCs or T cells enriched from blood (not recorded which). The TCR sequence derives from a woman in her thirties who had recovered from COVID-19. The rearrangement links TRBV2 to TRBJ2-7; 7 bases are a match to TRBD1. The CDR3: CASSDPTGSGQQYF. As DNA, the CDR3 is TGTGCCAGCAGTGACCCGACAGGGTCAGGTCAGCAGTACTTC.